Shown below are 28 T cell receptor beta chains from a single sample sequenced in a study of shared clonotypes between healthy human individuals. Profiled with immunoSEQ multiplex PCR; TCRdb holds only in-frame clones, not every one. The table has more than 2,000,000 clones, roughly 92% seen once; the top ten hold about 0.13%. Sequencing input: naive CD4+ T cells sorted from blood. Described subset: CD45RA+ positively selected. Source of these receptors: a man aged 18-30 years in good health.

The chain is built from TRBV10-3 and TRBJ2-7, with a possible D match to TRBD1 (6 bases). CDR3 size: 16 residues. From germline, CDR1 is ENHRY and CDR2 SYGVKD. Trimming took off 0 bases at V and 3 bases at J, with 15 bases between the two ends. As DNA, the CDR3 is TGTGCCATCAGTGAGTCTCCCGGACAGACCTACTACGAGCAGTACTTC. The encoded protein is CAISESPGQTYYEQYF.

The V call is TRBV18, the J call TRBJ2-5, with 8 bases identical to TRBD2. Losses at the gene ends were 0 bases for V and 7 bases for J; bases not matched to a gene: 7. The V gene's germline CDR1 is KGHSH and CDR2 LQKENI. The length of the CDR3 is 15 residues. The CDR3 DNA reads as TGTGCCAGCTCACCACCGGCGGGCGCGGGGGGGACCCAGTACTTC. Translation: CASSPPAGAGGTQYF.

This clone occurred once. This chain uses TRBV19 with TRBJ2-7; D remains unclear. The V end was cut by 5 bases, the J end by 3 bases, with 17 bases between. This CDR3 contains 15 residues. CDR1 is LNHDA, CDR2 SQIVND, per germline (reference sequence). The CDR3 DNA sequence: TGTGCCAGTAGTCCGGTAGCTCCTCCCTACTACGAGCAGTACTTC. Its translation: CASSPVAPPYYEQYF.

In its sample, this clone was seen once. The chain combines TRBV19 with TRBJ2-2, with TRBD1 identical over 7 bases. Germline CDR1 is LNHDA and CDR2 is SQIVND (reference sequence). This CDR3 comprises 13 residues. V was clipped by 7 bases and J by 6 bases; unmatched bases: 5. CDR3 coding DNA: TGTGCCAGTACCGAACAGGGGTCCGGGGAGCTGTTTTTT. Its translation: CASTEQGSGELFF.

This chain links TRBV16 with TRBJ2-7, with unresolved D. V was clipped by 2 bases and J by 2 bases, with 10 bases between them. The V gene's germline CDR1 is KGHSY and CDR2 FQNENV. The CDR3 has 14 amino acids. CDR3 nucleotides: TGTGCCAGCAGCCAAATGATGGGGACCTACGAGCAGTACTTC. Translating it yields CASSQMMGTYEQYF.

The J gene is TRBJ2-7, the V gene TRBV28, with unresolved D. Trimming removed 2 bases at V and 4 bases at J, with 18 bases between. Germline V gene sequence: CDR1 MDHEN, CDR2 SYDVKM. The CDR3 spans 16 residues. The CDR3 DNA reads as TGTGCCAGCAGTTTAAGGGCCGGTGCGCTGGGGTACGAGCAGTACTTC. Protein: CASSLRAGALGYEQYF.

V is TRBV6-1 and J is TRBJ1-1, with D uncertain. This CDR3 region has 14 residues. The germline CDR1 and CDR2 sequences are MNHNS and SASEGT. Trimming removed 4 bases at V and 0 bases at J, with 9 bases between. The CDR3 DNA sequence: TGTGCCAGCAGTGTCGACATCCTGAACACTGAAGCTTTCTTT. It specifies CASSVDILNTEAFF.

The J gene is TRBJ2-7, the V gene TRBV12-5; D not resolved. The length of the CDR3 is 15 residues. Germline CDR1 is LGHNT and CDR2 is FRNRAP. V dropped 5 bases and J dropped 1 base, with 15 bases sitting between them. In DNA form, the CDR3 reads TGTGCTAGTGGTCACTGGCACAGCGCATCCTACGAGCAGTACTTC. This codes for CASGHWHSASYEQYF.

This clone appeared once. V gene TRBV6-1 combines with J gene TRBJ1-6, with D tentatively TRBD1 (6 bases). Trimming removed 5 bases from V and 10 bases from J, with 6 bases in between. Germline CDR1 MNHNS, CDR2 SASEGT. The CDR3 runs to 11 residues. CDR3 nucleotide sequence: TGTGCCAGCAGTAGGGGGTCACCCCTCCACTTT. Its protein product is CASSRGSPLHF.

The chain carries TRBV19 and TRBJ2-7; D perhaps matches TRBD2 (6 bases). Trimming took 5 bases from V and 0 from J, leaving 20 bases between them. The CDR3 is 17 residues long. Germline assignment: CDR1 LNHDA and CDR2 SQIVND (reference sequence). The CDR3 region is CASSGWDGGRSSYEQYF. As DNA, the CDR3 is TGTGCCAGTAGTGGATGGGACGGGGGACGGAGCTCCTACGAGCAGTACTTC.

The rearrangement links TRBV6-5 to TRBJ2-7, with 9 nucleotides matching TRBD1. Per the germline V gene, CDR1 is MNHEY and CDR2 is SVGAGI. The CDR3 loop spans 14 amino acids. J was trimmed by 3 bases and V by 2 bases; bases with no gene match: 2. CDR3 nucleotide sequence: TGTGCCAGCAGTTACCTGGACAGGGGCTACGAGCAGTACTTC. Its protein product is CASSYLDRGYEQYF.

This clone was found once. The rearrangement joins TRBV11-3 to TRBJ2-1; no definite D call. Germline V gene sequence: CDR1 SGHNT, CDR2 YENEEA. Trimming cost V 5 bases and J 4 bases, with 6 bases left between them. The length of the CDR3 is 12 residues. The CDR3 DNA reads TGTGCCAGCAGCGTCGGATACAATGAGCAGTTCTTC. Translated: CASSVGYNEQFF.

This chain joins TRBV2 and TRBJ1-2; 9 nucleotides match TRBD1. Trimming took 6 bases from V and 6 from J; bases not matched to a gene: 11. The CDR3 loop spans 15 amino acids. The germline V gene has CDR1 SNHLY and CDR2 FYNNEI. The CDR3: CASRRTGGGGDGYTF. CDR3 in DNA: TGTGCCAGCAGGAGAACAGGGGGCGGAGGGGATGGCTACACCTTC.

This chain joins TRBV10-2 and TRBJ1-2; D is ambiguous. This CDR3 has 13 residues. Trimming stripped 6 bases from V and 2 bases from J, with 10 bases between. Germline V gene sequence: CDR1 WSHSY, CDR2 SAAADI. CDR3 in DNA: TGCGCCAGCAGCGTACAGAGAAACTATGGCTACACCTTC. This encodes CASSVQRNYGYTF.

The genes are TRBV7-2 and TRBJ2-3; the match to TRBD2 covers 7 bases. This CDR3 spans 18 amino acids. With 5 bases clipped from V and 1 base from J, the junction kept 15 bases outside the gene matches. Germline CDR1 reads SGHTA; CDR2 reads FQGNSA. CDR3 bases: TGTGCCAGCAGCACCCGCGTTTCTAGCGGAGGGGGCACAGATACGCAGTATTTT. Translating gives CASSTRVSSGGGTDTQYF. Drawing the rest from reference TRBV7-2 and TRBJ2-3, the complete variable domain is GAGVSQSPSNKVTEKGKDVELRCDPISGHTALYWYRQSLGQGLEFLIYFQGNSAPDKSGLPSDRFSAERTGGSVSTLTIQRTQQEDSAVYLCASSTRVSSGGGTDTQYFGPGTRLTVL.

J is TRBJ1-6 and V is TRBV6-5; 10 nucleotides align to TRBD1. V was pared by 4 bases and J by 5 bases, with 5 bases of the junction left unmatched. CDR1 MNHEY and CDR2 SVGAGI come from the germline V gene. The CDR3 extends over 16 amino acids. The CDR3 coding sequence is TGTGCCAGCAGTTGGGGGACAGGGGCCAATAATTCACCCCTCCACTTT. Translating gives CASSWGTGANNSPLHF.

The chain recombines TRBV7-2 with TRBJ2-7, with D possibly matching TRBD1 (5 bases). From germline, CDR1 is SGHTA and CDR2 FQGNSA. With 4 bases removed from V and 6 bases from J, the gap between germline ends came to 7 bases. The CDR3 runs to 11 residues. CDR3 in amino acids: CASSYRGEQYF. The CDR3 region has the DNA TGTGCCAGCAGCTATAGGGGCGAGCAGTACTTC. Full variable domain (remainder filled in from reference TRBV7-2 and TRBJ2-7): GAGVSQSPSNKVTEKGKDVELRCDPISGHTALYWYRQSLGQGLEFLIYFQGNSAPDKSGLPSDRFSAERTGGSVSTLTIQRTQQEDSAVYLCASSYRGEQYFGPGTRLTVT.

For the CDR3, the DNA is TGTGCCAGCAGCTTGCGAGGGGGCGAGGGAGAGACCCAGTACTTC. Amino acids: CASSLRGGEGETQYF. This chain uses TRBV7-9 with TRBJ2-5; 7 bases fit TRBD1. Losses at the gene ends were 3 bases for V and 4 bases for J; bases not matched to a gene: 8. Germline lookup yields CDR1 SEHNR and CDR2 FQNEAQ (reference sequence). The CDR3 runs to 15 residues.

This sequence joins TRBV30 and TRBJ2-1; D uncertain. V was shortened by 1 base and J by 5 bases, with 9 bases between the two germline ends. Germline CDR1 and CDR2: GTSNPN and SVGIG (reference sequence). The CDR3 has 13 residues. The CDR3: CAWSEGSNNEQFF. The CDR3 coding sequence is TGTGCCTGGAGTGAGGGTAGCAACAATGAGCAGTTCTTC. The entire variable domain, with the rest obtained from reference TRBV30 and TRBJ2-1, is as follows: SQTIHQWPATLVQPVGSPLSLECTVEGTSNPNLYWYRQAAGRGLQLLFYSVGIGQISSEVPQNLSASRPQDRQFILSSKKLLLSDSGFYLCAWSEGSNNEQFFGPGTRLTVL.

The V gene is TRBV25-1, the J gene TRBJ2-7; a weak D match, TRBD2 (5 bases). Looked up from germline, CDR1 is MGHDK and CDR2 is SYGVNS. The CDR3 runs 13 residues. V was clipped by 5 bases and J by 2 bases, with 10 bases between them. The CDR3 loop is CASSPTGTYEQYF. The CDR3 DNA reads TGTGCCAGCAGTCCCACGGGGACCTACGAGCAGTACTTC.

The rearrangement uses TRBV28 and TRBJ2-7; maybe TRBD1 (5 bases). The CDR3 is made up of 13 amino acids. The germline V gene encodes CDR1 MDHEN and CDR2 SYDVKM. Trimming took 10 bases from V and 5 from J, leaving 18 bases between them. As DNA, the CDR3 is TGTGCCACTCAGGGTCCCCTCTTGGACGAGCAGTACTTC. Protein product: CATQGPLLDEQYF. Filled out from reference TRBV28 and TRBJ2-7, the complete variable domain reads DVKVTQSSRYLVKRTGEKVFLECVQDMDHENMFWYRQDPGLGLRLIYFSYDVKMKEKGDIPEGYSVSREKKERFSLILESASTNQTSMYLCATQGPLLDEQYFGPGTRLTVT.

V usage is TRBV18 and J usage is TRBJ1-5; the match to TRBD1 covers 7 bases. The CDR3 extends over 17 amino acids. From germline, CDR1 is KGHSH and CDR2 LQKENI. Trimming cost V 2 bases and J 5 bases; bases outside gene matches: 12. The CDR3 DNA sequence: TGTGCCAGCTCACCAGGGTTGCGGGACAGCCGACATCAGCCCCAGCATTTT. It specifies CASSPGLRDSRHQPQHF.

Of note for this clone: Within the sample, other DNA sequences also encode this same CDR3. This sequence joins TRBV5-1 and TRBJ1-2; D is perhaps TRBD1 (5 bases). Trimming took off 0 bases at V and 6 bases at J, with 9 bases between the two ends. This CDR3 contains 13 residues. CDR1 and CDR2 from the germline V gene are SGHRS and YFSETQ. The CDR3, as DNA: TGCGCCAGCAGCTTGGGCCAGGGTGATGGCTACACCTTC. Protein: CASSLGQGDGYTF.

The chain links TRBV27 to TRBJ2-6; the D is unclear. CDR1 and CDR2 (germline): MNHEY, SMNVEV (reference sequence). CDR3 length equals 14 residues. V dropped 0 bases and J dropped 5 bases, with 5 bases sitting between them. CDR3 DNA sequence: TGTGCCAGCAGTTTATCCGCGTGGGCCAACGTCCTGACTTTC. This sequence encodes CASSLSAWANVLTF.

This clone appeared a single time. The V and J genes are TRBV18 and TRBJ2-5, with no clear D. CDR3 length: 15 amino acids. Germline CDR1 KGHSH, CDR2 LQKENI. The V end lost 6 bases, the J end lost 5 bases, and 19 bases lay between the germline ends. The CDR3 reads CASSRLTAFQETQYF. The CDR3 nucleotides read TGTGCCAGCTCCCGGCTGACTGCGTTCCAGGAGACCCAGTACTTC.

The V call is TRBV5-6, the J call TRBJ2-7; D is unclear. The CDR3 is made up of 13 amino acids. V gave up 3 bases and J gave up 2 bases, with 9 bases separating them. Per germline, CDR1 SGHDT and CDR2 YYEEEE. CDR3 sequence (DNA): TGTGCCAGCAGCTCGACACCCACCTACGAGCAGTACTTC. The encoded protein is CASSSTPTYEQYF.

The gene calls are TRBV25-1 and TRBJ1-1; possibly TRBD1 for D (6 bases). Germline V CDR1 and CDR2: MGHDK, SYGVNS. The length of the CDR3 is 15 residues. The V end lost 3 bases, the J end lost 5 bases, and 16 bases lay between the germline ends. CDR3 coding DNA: TGTGCCAGCAGTGACGACAGGTTTCGATCAACTGAAGCTTTCTTT. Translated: CASSDDRFRSTEAFF.

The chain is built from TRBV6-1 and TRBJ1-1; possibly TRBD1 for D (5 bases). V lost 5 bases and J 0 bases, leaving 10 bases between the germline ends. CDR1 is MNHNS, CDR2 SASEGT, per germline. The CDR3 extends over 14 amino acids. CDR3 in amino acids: CASSMTAVNTEAFF. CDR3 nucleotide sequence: TGTGCCAGCAGTATGACAGCAGTGAACACTGAAGCTTTCTTT.